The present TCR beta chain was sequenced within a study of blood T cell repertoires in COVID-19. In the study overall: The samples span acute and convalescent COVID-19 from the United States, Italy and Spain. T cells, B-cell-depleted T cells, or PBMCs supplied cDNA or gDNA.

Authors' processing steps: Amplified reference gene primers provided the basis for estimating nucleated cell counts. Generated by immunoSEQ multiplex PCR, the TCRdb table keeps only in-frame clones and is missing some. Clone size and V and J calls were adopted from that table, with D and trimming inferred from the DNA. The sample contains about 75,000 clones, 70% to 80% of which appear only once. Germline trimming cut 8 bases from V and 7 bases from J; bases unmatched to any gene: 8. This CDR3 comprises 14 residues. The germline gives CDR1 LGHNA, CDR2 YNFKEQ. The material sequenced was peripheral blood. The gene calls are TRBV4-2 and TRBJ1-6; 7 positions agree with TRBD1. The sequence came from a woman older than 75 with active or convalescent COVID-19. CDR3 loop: CASGHQGENSPLHF. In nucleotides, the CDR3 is TGTGCCAGCGGTCATCAGGGGGAGAATTCACCCCTCCACTTT.